One sample yielded the 16 T cell receptor beta chains listed below, sequenced in a study of T cell repertoires in aging, cancer and after chemotherapy. A mixed TRB-A/B primer pool amplified rearranged TRB by multiplex touch-down PCR. TCRdb re-called the multiplex PCR reads through MiXCR, storing one row per CDR3 protein. The profile shows 9,900 or so distinct CDR3 sequences, 25% of them singletons. Amplification of TCR beta used genomic DNA extracted from peripheral blood. The sequenced sample consisted of blood. The source of these receptors is a human donor in good health.

This clonotype is labeled as medium-sized. The V call is TRBV12-3 or TRBV12-4, the J call TRBJ1-2; 7 nucleotides line up with TRBD1. The V and J ends lost 3 bases and 8 bases, in that order; junction bases with no gene match: 6. The CDR3 is 13 residues long. CDR3 loop: CASSFNRGLGYTF. As DNA, the CDR3 is TGTGCCAGCAGTTTTAACAGGGGTTTGGGCTACACCTTC.

This clonotype was seen once. With a much larger clone just one base away, this may be a read error. This rearrangement joins TRBV20-1 to TRBJ1-2; perhaps TRBD1 as D (5 bases). Looked up from germline, CDR1 is DFQATT and CDR2 is SNEGSKA (reference sequence). V was trimmed by 5 bases and J by 7 bases, leaving 17 bases between them. The CDR3 loop spans 13 amino acids. In nucleotides, the CDR3 is TGCAGTGCTGAGAGGCACGGGGCGGTTGGCTACACCTTC. Its translation is CSAERHGAVGYTF.

This clonotype appeared a few times. The chain recombines TRBV24-1 with TRBJ1-1; possible D gene TRBD1, 5 bases. CDR1 is KGHDR and CDR2 is SFDVKD in the germline V gene. V was clipped by 5 bases and J by 0 bases, with 21 bases between them. This CDR3 spans 18 amino acids. The CDR3 nucleotides are TGTGCCACCAGTGTCCAGGGAATGGTGATGAGGGTGAACACTGAAGCTTTCTTT. Its protein product is CATSVQGMVMRVNTEAFF.

The chain combines TRBV11-2 with TRBJ2-7; D not certain. The CDR3 contains 13 residues. Germline assignment: CDR1 SGHAT and CDR2 FQNNGV. V was cut by 5 bases and J by 2 bases, with 10 bases left in between. The DNA for the CDR3 is TGTGCCAGCAGCGACGTTGGGGCCTACGAGCAGTACTTC. Protein: CASSDVGAYEQYF.

This clonotype was counted once. The V gene is TRBV19, the J gene TRBJ2-1, with 13 positions matching TRBD2. V shed 3 bases, J shed 9 bases, and the junction held 5 bases outside the gene matches. This CDR3 region has 15 residues. Germline V lookup: CDR1 LNHDA, CDR2 SQIVND (reference sequence). CDR3 in DNA: TGTGCCAGTAGTATTCGACTAGCGGGAGGTACTGAGCAGTTCTTC. Protein sequence: CASSIRLAGGTEQFF.

In DNA form, the CDR3 reads TGTGCCTGGAGCCCCGGGAGGGGCGAGCAGTACTTC. It translates to CAWSPGRGEQYF. This chain uses TRBV30 with TRBJ2-7; TRBD2 aligns across 8 bases. V lost 3 bases to trimming and J lost 6 bases; unmatched junction nucleotides: 4. CDR3 length: 12 amino acids. CDR1 is GTSNPN, CDR2 SVGIG, per germline (reference sequence). The full variable domain, its missing parts supplied by reference TRBV30 and TRBJ2-7, is SQTIHQWPATLVQPVGSPLSLECTVEGTSNPNLYWYRQAAGRGLQLLFYSVGIGQISSEVPQNLSASRPQDRQFILSSKKLLLSDSGFYLCAWSPGRGEQYFGPGTRLTVT.

The chain links TRBV5-1 to TRBJ2-5, with D perhaps TRBD1 (6 bases). CDR1 and CDR2 (germline): SGHRS, YFSETQ. The CDR3 length is 15 residues. Trimming shortened V by 2 bases and J by 2 bases, and 13 bases separated the two germline ends. CDR3 sequence (DNA): TGCGCCAGCAGCTTACAGGGTAGAGGACAAGAGACCCAGTACTTC. It is translated as CASSLQGRGQETQYF.

A few counts support this clonotype. The rearrangement uses TRBV7-9 and TRBJ1-1; 8 bases are shared with TRBD1. With V trimmed by 3 bases and J by 2 bases, 5 bases remained unmatched. There are 15 residues in the CDR3. CDR1 and CDR2 (germline): SEHNR, FQNEAQ (reference sequence). The CDR3 sequence: CASSLLTGANTEAFF. CDR3 DNA sequence: TGTGCCAGCAGCTTGTTGACAGGGGCTAACACTGAAGCTTTCTTT.

This clonotype has a handful of counts. This chain uses TRBV19 with TRBJ2-5; TRBD2 matches at 10 bases. There are 16 residues in the CDR3. Germline values: CDR1 LNHDA, CDR2 SQIVND (reference sequence). V was clipped by 5 bases and J by 5 bases; unmatched bases: 11. In DNA form, the CDR3 reads TGTGCCAGTAGTTGGGAACTGGCTAGCGGGAGTGAGACCCAGTACTTC. Its protein is CASSWELASGSETQYF. The full variable domain, in which reference TRBV19 and TRBJ2-5 provide the parts outside the CDR3, is DGGITQSPKYLFRKEGQNVTLSCEQNLNHDAMYWYRQDPGQGLRLIYYSQIVNDFQKGDIAEGYSVSREKKESFPLTVTSAQKNPTAFYLCASSWELASGSETQYFGPGTRLLVL.

About this clonotype: A junction boundary mismatches the germline segment, possibly from a read error. The J gene is TRBJ2-6, the V gene TRBV5-1; D is undetermined. The CDR3 has 20 residues. CDR1 and CDR2 from the germline V gene are SGHRS and YFSETQ. CDR3 sequence reads: CARSRTQQRRLPSGANVLTF. CDR3 coding DNA: TGTGCCAGAAGTCGTACCCAACAGCGACGCCTACCCTCTGGGGCCAACGTCCTGACTTTC.

This clonotype is deemed medium-sized. This chain uses TRBV29-1 with TRBJ2-1; D may be TRBD2 (5 bases). Deletions cut 6 bases from V and 6 bases from J, with 12 bases between. The germline V gene encodes CDR1 SQVTM and CDR2 ANQGSEA. The CDR3 extends over 12 amino acids. The DNA of the CDR3 is TGCAGCGTGGACCCGGCGGGCAATGAGCAGTTCTTC. Translated, it gives CSVDPAGNEQFF.

The rearrangement links TRBV19 to TRBJ2-7; TRBD1 aligns across 9 bases. Germline lookup yields CDR1 LNHDA and CDR2 SQIVND (reference sequence). The CDR3 covers 16 residues. After removal of 1 base from V and 3 bases from J, the junction contained 7 bases not matched to a gene. CDR3 loop: CASSIVGGQGIYEQYF. In DNA, the CDR3 is TGTGCCAGTAGTATAGTAGGCGGACAGGGGATCTACGAGCAGTACTTC. Using reference TRBV19 and TRBJ2-7 for the parts outside the CDR3, the full variable domain is DGGITQSPKYLFRKEGQNVTLSCEQNLNHDAMYWYRQDPGQGLRLIYYSQIVNDFQKGDIAEGYSVSREKKESFPLTVTSAQKNPTAFYLCASSIVGGQGIYEQYFGPGTRLTVT.

The J gene is TRBJ1-1, the V gene TRBV7-2; D unresolved. The CDR3 runs 15 residues. Per germline, CDR1 SGHTA and CDR2 FQGNSA. Deletions cut 1 base from V and 4 bases from J, with 13 bases between. This CDR3 is CASSLVPGMATEAFF. CDR3 DNA: TGTGCCAGCAGCTTAGTCCCCGGGATGGCCACTGAAGCTTTCTTT.

Relative to its sample, this clonotype is medium-sized. This chain links TRBV19 with TRBJ1-6; D is ambiguous. The CDR3 is made up of 13 amino acids. Germline CDR1 and CDR2: LNHDA and SQIVND (reference sequence). Trimming stripped 3 bases from V and 10 bases from J, with 10 bases between. CDR3 DNA: TGTGCCAGTAGTATTAGAAAGGACTCACCCCTCCACTTT. This codes for CASSIRKDSPLHF.

This clonotype is medium-sized. The V and J genes are TRBV25-1 and TRBJ2-7; TRBD1 matches 7 bases. V lost 7 bases, J lost 3 bases, and 6 bases stayed unmatched. Germline V gene data show CDR1 as MGHDK and CDR2 as SYGVNS. There are 13 residues in the CDR3. CDR3: CASTVRDSYEQYF. The CDR3 DNA reads as TGTGCCAGCACGGTAAGGGACAGCTACGAGCAGTACTTC.

In its sample, this clonotype ranks as medium-sized (0.01 to 0.1%). The chain uses TRBV29-1 and TRBJ2-1, with 8 bases fitting TRBD2. The CDR3 is 13 residues long. V gave up 7 bases and J gave up 9 bases; unmatched junction bases: 11. Germline CDR1 reads SQVTM; CDR2 reads ANQGSEA. In DNA, the CDR3 is TGCAGCGCCGCGGGACTAGAGGCTGGTGAGCAGTTCTTC. Amino acids: CSAAGLEAGEQFF.